This T cell receptor beta chain was obtained from a study of OX40 agonist ivuxolimab in advanced cancers. Findings and limits, study-wide: At doses 0.1 to 3.0 mg/kg, CD4+ and CD8+ clones expanded.

Trimming removed 7 bases from V and 0 bases from J, with 11 bases in between. CDR1 is MDHEN, CDR2 SYDVKM, per germline. The CDR3 has 14 residues. About this clone itself: Its antigen remains unknown.

Libraries were prepared by immunoSEQ multiplex PCR; TCRdb keeps only in-frame clonotypes and omits some of them. The sample consists of about 94,000 clones, approximately 95% of them appearing once. The TCR comes from an adult with an advanced solid tumor such as melanoma, head and neck, liver or kidney cancer. This chain joins TRBV28 and TRBJ2-3, with a possible D match to TRBD1 (5 bases). Here the sequenced sample was CD4+ or CD8+ T cells sorted from blood, taken in a trial of the OX40 agonist ivuxolimab. CDR3 nucleotides: TGTGCCAGCATAAACAGGTCTAGCACAGATACGCAGTATTTT. Translating it yields CASINRSSTDTQYF.